Given below is one T cell receptor (beta chain) in context. The antigen is not known. The entry originates in a study of blood T cells in healthy people across ages. The study, taken as a whole, reports: Naive T cell percentage by flow cytometry tracked strongly with beta diversity.

CDR1 is SGHKS, CDR2 YYEKEE, per germline (reference sequence). V shed 3 bases and J 2 bases; nucleotides not matched to a gene: 6. This CDR3 region has 15 residues. A minimum of 5 micrograms of total RNA was extracted per sample. Through a sample-barcoded 5' primer and a J-beta primer mix, a second PCR was run for about 6 to 12 cycles. A single record per CDR3 protein comes from TCRdb applying MiXCR to the 5' RACE reads. The sample carries hundreds of thousands of distinct CDR3 sequences, just under 25% recorded once. These same data were also listed under a study on T cells of mothers and their children. As reported in that work: Donation involved a few healthy Caucasian mothers and the six children that they had.

The sample consisted of blood. The receptor comes from a boy between 5 and 17 years old in good health. V is TRBV5-5 and J is TRBJ2-3; 7 nucleotides match TRBD1. CDR3 protein: CASSSVGQNTDTQYF. The CDR3, as DNA: TGTGCCAGCAGCTCAGTGGGACAGAACACAGATACGCAGTATTTT.